This TCR beta chain was identified during a study of follicular helper T cells after annual influenza vaccination. Overall study results and limits: Recurrent ICOS+CD38+ cTfh clonotypes included tetramer and AIM influenza-specific ones. ICOS+CD38+ cTfh clonality change tracked circulating plasmablast frequency change.

Sequencing was performed with immunoSEQ multiplex PCR; in TCRdb, only in-frame clones are kept and a portion is missing. There are approximately 6,000 clones in the sample; around 85% occur only once, and approximately 0.99% lies in the top ten. Regarding time point: 2015-2016 season, pre-vaccination. About this clone itself: Its antigen is still unknown.

The sample was CXCR5+ CD38- circulating T follicular helper cells from blood, taken on the day of influenza vaccination. The subset was: circulating Tfh, non-naive CD4+CXCR5+PD-1+ (ICOS+CD38+ or ICOS-CD38-). This receptor was obtained from an adult who received the influenza vaccine.

Here the CDR3 DNA reads TGTGCCAGCAGCGTCGTCGGGTCTCAGTATTTT. Translation gives CASSVVGSQYF. The chain uses TRBV11-2 and TRBJ2-3; D ambiguous. Germline values: CDR1 SGHAT, CDR2 FQNNGV. The CDR3 has 11 amino acids. V was clipped by 5 bases and J by 12 bases, with 12 bases between them.